This T cell receptor beta chain was retrieved from a study of T-cell reconstitution after alpha-beta-depleted transplantation in children (dated by TCRdb to the mid-2010s). Looking at the study overall: Using TCR repertoire profiling, the study followed T-cell immune reconstitution in a quantitative way in children after TCRalphabeta/CD19-depleted allogeneic hematopoietic cell transplantation.

For this clonotype: No antigen is known for it. No quality values exist for individual bases; no much larger clone is one base distant.

Libraries came from PCR. Instrument used: Illumina HiSeq 2500. Molecular barcoding was employed in the preparation of TCR libraries, with unique molecular identifiers being used to normalize TCRbeta repertoire quantification. TCRdb reworked the public reads: Q25 trimming with fastp, MiXCR clone assembly, productive beta chains retained. CDR3 protein duplicates are merged, each entry listing the most common genes and DNA. The sample records hundreds of thousands of distinct CDR3 sequences, around 15% of which are singletons. The ten largest clones add up to around 28% of the sample. CDR1 ENHRY and CDR2 SYGVKD were looked up in the germline V gene. V trim: 0 bases; J trim: 3 bases; unmatched bases: 7. Counted from cysteine to phenylalanine, this CDR3 has 16 amino acids. Only the CDR3 region is kept as DNA, spanning 48 bases read in frame from base 1. Points the paper makes about the study in general: The apparently early alphabetaT-cell count recovery about two months after transplant was reportedly dependent on only several hundred rapidly expanded clones derived from non-depleted graft cells. The frequencies of hyperexpanded clones fell over the following months, and after one year, T-cell counts and TCRbeta diversity were mostly attributed to newly produced T cells. In some patients, high TCRbeta diversity at day 60 was attributed to recipient T cells and intrathymic progenitors that had survived conditioning.

Per the publication, the treatment or condition label means: allogeneic hematopoietic cell transplantation with graft depleted of TCRalphabeta T cells and CD19 B cells. Transplant recipients were children who received TCRalphabeta/CD19-depleted allogeneic hematopoietic cell grafts. The origin of this receptor is a boy less than two years old who had a stem cell transplant for Wiskott-Aldrich syndrome, so the T cells may come from the graft donor. The rearranged chain carries TRBV10-3 and TRBJ2-7, and 8 junction bases match TRBD2. This material consisted of PBMCs, mostly from graft donor cells, taken 360 days after TCRalphabeta/CD19-depleted stem cell transplant. The CDR3 protein sequence reads: CAISESRGGNHYEQYF. The bases are TGTGCCATCAGTGAGTCCCGGGGGGGGAATCACTACGAGCAGTACTTC.